This TCR beta chain was identified during a study of shared T cell receptors in the human thymus. Trimming removed 6 bases at V and 6 bases at J, with 15 bases between. The CDR3 runs 14 residues. Germline V lookup: CDR1 SNHLY, CDR2 FYNNEI. Sequencing used immunoSEQ multiplex PCR; TCRdb keeps in-frame clones, though not all of them. The repertoire holds more than 550,000 clones, with 80% to 90% as singletons. The sample also formed part of further work on human thymus T cells. That work states: Resections removed during corrective heart surgery provided the thymus tissue used. Apparent bias marked the V and J gene usage of thymic and blood repertoires. Related reports documented highly overlapping thymic repertoires among unrelated individuals.

This rearrangement joins TRBV2 to TRBJ1-5; D gene ambiguous. This sequence was found in a girl under three years old with a congenital heart defect. Sequencing was done on a sample of thymocytes. In DNA, the CDR3 is TGTGCCAGCAGCCGACTTGAGTTTACTCAGCCCCAGCATTTT. Its protein is CASSRLEFTQPQHF.